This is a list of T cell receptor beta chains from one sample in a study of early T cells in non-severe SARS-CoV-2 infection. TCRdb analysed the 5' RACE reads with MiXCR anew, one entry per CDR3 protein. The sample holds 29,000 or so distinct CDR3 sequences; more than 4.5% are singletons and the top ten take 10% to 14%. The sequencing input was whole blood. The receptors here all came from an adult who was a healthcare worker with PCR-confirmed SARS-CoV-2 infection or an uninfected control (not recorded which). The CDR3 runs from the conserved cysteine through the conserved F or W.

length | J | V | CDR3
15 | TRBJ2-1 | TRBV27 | CASSFNLAYYNEQFF
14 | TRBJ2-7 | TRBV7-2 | CASNTRGPAYEQYF
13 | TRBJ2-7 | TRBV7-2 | CASAPRAGYEQYF
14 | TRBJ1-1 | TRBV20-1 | CSASIGGAGTEAFF
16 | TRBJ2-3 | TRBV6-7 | CASSYSTVSSTDTQYF
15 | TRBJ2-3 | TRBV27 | CASSSRDPSTDTQYF
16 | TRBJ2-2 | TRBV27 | CASGLAGASVIGELFF
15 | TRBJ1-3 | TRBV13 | CASSSRQSLTNTIYF
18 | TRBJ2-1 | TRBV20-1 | CSAGRIQGWSVGYNEQFF
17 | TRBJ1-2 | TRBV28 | CASSFPLGQGTSYGYTF
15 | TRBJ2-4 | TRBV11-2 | CASSSGRRLKNIQYF
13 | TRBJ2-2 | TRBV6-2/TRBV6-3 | CASRTANTGELFF
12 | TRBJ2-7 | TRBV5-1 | CASSPGNYEQYF
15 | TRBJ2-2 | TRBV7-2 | CASSKGTANTGELFF
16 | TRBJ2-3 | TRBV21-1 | CASSKVGDRYTDTQYF
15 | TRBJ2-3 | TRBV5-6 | CASSNRDRGRDTQYF
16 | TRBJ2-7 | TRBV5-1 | CASSQRPGTGAREQYF
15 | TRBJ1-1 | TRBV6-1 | CASITPGQVNTEAFF
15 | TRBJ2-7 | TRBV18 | CASSPPNSQAGEQYF
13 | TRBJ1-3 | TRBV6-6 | CASKTVRGDTIYF
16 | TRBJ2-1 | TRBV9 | CASSVGASGPNNEQFF
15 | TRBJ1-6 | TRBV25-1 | CASSELGGGNSPLHF
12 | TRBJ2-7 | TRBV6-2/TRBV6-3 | CASSRGNHEQYF
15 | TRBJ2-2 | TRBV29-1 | CSVFLQGGSTGELFF
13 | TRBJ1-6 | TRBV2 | CAGRGQPNSPLHF
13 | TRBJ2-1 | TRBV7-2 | CASSLIKEHEQFF
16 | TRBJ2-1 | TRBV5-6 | CASSNALGLAYHEQFF
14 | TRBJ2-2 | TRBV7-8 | CASSLPQARGELFF
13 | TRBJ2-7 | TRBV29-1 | CSVEQGQSYEQYF
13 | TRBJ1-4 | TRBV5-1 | CASSLPENEKLFF
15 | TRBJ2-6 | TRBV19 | CASRQGLTGANVLTF
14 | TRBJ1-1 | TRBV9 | CASSVADGRTEAFF
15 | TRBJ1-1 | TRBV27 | CASSPAAPMNTEAFF
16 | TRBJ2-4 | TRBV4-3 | CASSQALGGGKNIQYF
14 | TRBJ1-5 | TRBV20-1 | CSARDAKPNQPQHF
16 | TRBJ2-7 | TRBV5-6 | CASSSILTGASYEQYF
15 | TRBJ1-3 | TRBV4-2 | CASSLDTTSGNTIYF
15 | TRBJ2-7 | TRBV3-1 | CASSQDRGFSHEQYF
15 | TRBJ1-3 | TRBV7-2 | CASSLMSRQGNTIYF
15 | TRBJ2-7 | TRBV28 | CASSRTGTSSYEQYF
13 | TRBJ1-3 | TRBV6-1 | CASSGRSGNTIYF
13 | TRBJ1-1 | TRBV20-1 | CSAMDRESAEAFF
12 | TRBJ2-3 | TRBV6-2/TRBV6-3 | CASSYRRDTQYF
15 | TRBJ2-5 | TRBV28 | CASSEGQGGKETQYF
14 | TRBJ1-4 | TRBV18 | CASSSPGGGEKLFF
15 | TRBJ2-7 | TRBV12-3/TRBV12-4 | CASSPRRSSTYEQYF
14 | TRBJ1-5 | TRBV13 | CASSFQGGNQPQHF
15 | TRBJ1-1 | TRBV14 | CASSPQRQMNTEAFF
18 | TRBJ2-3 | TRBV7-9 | CASSTYRQTSVETDTQYF
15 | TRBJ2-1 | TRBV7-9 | CASSSNSRGKNEQFF
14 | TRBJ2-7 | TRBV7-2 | CASRAGPSSYEQYF
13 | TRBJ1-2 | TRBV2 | CASRIRRDYGYTF
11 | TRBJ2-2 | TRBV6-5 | CASRRTGELFF
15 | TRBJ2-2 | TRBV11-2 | CASSFNRGGTGELFF
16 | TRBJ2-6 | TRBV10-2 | CASSEKTGTGANVLTF
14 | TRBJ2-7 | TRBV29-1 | CSVVGQGLSYEQYF
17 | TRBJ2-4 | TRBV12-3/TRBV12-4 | CASSLDPGGIAKNIQYF
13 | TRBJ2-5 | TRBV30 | CAWSRAYQETQYF
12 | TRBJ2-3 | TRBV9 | CASSRGTDTQYF
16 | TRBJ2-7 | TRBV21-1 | CASSKVGPDGTYEQYF